These 2 T cell receptor beta chains came from one sample sequenced in a study of CD8+ T cells in alopecia areata. Once RNA had been extracted, it was reverse transcribed into cDNA to act as the sequencing template. The method was immunoSEQ multiplex PCR; TCRdb's version includes in-frame clones alone and lacks a portion of them. This table holds a few hundred thousand clones, less than 45% found once. Treatment given: oral pan-JAK inhibitor, 5-10 mg twice daily. Sequencing was performed on CD4+ T cells sorted from blood, taken between weeks 30 and 35, from a patient treated with tofacitinib. All receptors come from a human donor with alopecia areata.

The chain links TRBV14 to TRBJ1-1; TRBD1 matches at 8 bases. The CDR3 runs 15 residues. Trimming took 1 base from V and 1 from J; bases not matched to a gene: 2. Germline V gives CDR1 SGHDN, CDR2 FVKESK. CDR3 amino acids: CASSQVGTGNTEAFF. CDR3 in DNA: TGTGCCAGCAGCCAAGTGGGGACAGGGAACACTGAAGCTTTCTTT. Filled out from reference TRBV14 and TRBJ1-1, the complete variable domain reads EAGVTQFPSHSVIEKGQTVTLRCDPISGHDNLYWYRRVMGKEIKFLLHFVKESKQDESGMPNNRFLAERTGGTYSTLKVQPAELEDSGVYFCASSQVGTGNTEAFFGQGTRLTVV.

This clone was counted between two and nine times. The V and J genes are TRBV6-6 and TRBJ1-1; D unclear. Trimming shortened V by 5 bases and J by 2 bases, and 12 bases separated the two germline ends. Germline CDR1 MNHNY, CDR2 SVGAGI (reference sequence). The CDR3 is 14 amino acids. The CDR3 DNA reads TGTGCCAGCAGTCGCTCCGGCCTCAACACTGAAGCTTTCTTT. This encodes CASSRSGLNTEAFF.